This section outlines one T cell receptor beta chain sequence together with its context. No antigen is known for it. Only cases whose brain tissue showed the highest T cell transcript signatures were sequenced. This sample was included in a study of brain T cells in children with intractable seizures. Study-level results: Pre-surgery blood may have been undersampled, hiding some clones. Patients' HCMV serostatus was unknown; virus specificity rests on CDR3 similarity alone.

CDR1 LGHNA and CDR2 YNFKEQ come from the germline V gene. The CDR3 extends over 20 amino acids. Trimming left V 2 bases short and J 5 bases short, with 30 bases between. Profiled with immunoSEQ multiplex PCR; TCRdb holds only in-frame clones, not every one. The data hold some 76,000 clones, with roughly 91% observed a single time. This sequence originates from a boy younger than two with tuberous sclerosis and intractable seizures. The sequenced sample was peripheral blood, obtained at surgery. This rearrangement joins TRBV4-2 to TRBJ1-2; D is possibly TRBD1 (5 bases). CDR3 residues: CASSQLTWSGRQFKTYGYTF. The CDR3 nucleotides are TGTGCCAGCAGCCAACTGACTTGGTCAGGGAGACAGTTCAAGACTTATGGCTACACCTTC.